This T cell receptor beta chain was found in a study of T cell responses to AZD1222 COVID-19 vaccine. Study results and limitations: Reports indicate that nearly half of spike-specific TCRs are directed at unmutated variant regions. No day 14 peak samples; only post-peak repertoires were characterized. Clonal diversity was possibly underestimated, and the donors were mostly white British, with more females. Baseline serology detected seropositivity in only 5 or 6 AZD1222 recipients.

TCRdb keeps only in-frame clones here, not all; method: immunoSEQ multiplex PCR. Counted here are under 80,000 clones, about 85% occurring once; the ten biggest clones make up 1.3%. V was shortened by 5 bases and J by 2 bases, with 29 bases between the two germline ends. This CDR3 is 19 amino acids long. Germline V gives CDR1 SQVTM, CDR2 ANQGSEA. In the case of this clone: Its antigen is currently unknown.

The V call is TRBV29-1, the J call TRBJ2-3; either TRBD1 or TRBD2 may fit D (5 bases each). The origin of this receptor is an adult who received the AZD1222 COVID-19 vaccine. The input for sequencing was peripheral blood, taken 28 days after the second AZD1222 dose. The CDR3 DNA reads TGCAGCGTTAGGGAAGTCGGTTATGGTTCGGGGCGCCCCACAGATACGCAGTATTTT. This codes for CSVREVGYGSGRPTDTQYF.